Described below is a single T cell receptor (beta chain) sequence and its context. The antigen remains undetermined. These data belong to a study of OX40 agonist ivuxolimab in advanced cancers. Across the study: Partial responses, seen in three patients, involved one hepatocellular carcinoma and two cutaneous melanomas. Broader study findings: Among patients with partial responses at 0.1-3.0 mg/kg, clonal expansion was among the lowest. CD8+ T cells showed, on average, more clonal expansion than CD4+ cells.

The table came from immunoSEQ multiplex PCR; TCRdb's copy has only in-frame clones and leaves some out. The data hold roughly 110,000 clones, with 80% to 95% observed a single time. The CDR3 loop spans 12 amino acids. Trimming removed 9 bases at V and 3 bases at J, with 9 bases between. Per the germline V gene, CDR1 is MNHEY and CDR2 is SVGAGI. The receptor comes from an adult with an advanced solid tumor such as melanoma, head and neck, liver or kidney cancer. V is TRBV6-5 and J is TRBJ1-5; TRBD1 might be the D (6 bases). Source: CD4+ or CD8+ T cells sorted from blood, taken in a trial of the OX40 agonist ivuxolimab. CDR3 sequence (DNA): TGTGCCAGGAGGGGGTTCAATCAGCCCCAGCATTTT. Amino acids: CARRGFNQPQHF.